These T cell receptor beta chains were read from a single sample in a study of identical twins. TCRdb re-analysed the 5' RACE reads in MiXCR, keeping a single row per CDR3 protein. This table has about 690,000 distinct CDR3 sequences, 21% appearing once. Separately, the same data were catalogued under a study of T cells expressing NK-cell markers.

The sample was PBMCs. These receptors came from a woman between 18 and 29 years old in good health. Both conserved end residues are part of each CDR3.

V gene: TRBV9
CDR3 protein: CASSPGTSMYEQFF

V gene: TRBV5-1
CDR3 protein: CASSPSFSSSYNEQFF

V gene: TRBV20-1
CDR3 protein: CSAFRTTEAFF

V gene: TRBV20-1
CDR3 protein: CSATRHSGNTIYF

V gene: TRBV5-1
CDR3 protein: CASSPGLAAVDEQFF

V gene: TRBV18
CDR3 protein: CASSPVAEGAGEQYF

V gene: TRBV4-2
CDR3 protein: CASSRGSGDSYNEQFF

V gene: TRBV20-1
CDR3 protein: CSARDQRGGADTQYF

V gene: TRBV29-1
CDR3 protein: CSAGRHQETQYF

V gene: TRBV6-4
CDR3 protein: CASSIGAETQYF

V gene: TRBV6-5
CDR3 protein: CASSYSQMIGYGYTF

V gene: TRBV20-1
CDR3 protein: CSARDGNKGYTGELFF

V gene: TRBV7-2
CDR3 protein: CASSKDRVAYEQYF

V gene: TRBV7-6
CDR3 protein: CASSLARAGQETQYF

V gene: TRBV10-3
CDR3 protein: CAIRQYGNEQYF

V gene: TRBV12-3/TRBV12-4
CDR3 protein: CASGSRTSVTDTQYF

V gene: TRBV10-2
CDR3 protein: CASSEFEVAMIGELFF

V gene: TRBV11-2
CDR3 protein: CASSLWLRGNTGELFF

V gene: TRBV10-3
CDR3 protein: CAISESVPEYNEQFF

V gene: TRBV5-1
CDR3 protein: CASSVTGYNSPLHF

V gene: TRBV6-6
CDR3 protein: CASATGYEQYF

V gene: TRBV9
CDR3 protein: CASSGGLGLYEQYF

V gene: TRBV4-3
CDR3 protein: CASRSRPATNEKLFF

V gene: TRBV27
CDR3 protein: CASSFRRSGSEQYF

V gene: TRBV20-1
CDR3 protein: CSASGLAESYEQYF

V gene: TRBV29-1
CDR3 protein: CSVDARSPPDTQYF

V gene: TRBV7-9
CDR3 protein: CASSWGDPFYNEQFF

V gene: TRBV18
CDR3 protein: CASSPQKNTGELFF